One and the same sample provided the 13 T cell receptor beta chains below, sequenced in a study of response to subunit inactivated influenza vaccine. TCRdb analysed the RT-PCR reads with MiXCR anew, one entry per CDR3 protein. This sample has about 520,000 distinct CDR3 sequences, with about 25% found just once. Sequencing was performed on CD4+ T cells sorted from PBMCs, taken more than 4 days after vaccination. Receptors were obtained from a man aged 50-59 years who received an inactivated influenza vaccine.

This clonotype has only a few counts. V gene TRBV10-3 combines with J gene TRBJ2-1, with 16 bases that match TRBD2. Germline assignment: CDR1 ENHRY and CDR2 SYGVKD. J gave up 16 bases and V 5 bases, and 8 bases lay outside the gene matches. The CDR3 loop spans 14 amino acids. The CDR3 protein is CAISQGLAGGRPFF. The CDR3 DNA sequence: TGTGCCATCAGTCAGGGACTAGCGGGGGGGCGGCCTTTCTTC.

This clonotype was recorded a few times. The chain joins TRBV5-1 to TRBJ2-7, with TRBD2 matching over 9 bases. The V segment lost 1 base and the J segment 5 bases; nucleotides outside the gene matches: 7. Germline CDR1 reads SGHRS; CDR2 reads YFSETQ. CDR3 length equals 15 residues. Written as DNA, the CDR3 is TGCGCCAGCAGCTTGTCTAGCGGGGCGTTCGACGAGCAGTACTTC. Residues: CASSLSSGAFDEQYF. The full variable domain, completed using reference TRBV5-1 and TRBJ2-7, is KAGVTQTPRYLIKTRGQQVTLSCSPISGHRSVSWYQQTPGQGLQFLFEYFSETQRNKGNFPGRFSGRQFSNSRSEMNVSTLELGDSALYLCASSLSSGAFDEQYFGPGTRLTVT.

A few counts support this clonotype. This chain links TRBV20-1 with TRBJ2-7, with 7 bases that match TRBD2. This CDR3 contains 14 residues. The ends lost 5 bases at V and 0 bases at J; junction bases unmatched: 7. Per germline, CDR1 DFQATT and CDR2 SNEGSKA (reference sequence). The CDR3 is CSAGTKRGSYEQYF. CDR3 sequence (DNA): TGCAGTGCTGGAACAAAGCGGGGCTCCTACGAGCAGTACTTC.

The chain employs TRBV2 and TRBJ1-5, with unresolved D. V lost 1 base and J 2 bases, leaving 6 bases between the germline ends. The germline gives CDR1 SNHLY, CDR2 FYNNEI. This CDR3 spans 14 amino acids. This chain's CDR3 is CASSEDGGNQPQHF. The CDR3 region has the DNA TGTGCCAGCAGTGAAGATGGCGGCAATCAGCCCCAGCATTTT. The full variable domain, with the rest looked up from reference TRBV2 and TRBJ1-5, is EPEVTQTPSHQVTQMGQEVILRCVPISNHLYFYWYRQILGQKVEFLVSFYNNEISEKSEIFDDQFSVERPDGSNFTLKIRSTKLEDSAMYFCASSEDGGNQPQHFGDGTRLSIL.

This clonotype was seen once. The chain uses TRBV27 and TRBJ2-2; 12 positions agree with TRBD2. CDR1 is MNHEY, CDR2 SMNVEV, per germline (reference sequence). CDR3 length equals 16 residues. J gave up 4 bases and V 3 bases, and 3 bases lay outside the gene matches. The CDR3 protein is CASSFSSGGATGELFF. The CDR3 DNA is TGTGCCAGCAGTTTTTCTAGCGGGGGGGCCACCGGGGAGCTGTTTTTT.

This chain joins TRBV6-2 or TRBV6-3 and TRBJ2-7; no clear D gene. The ends were cut back, 7 bases at V and 12 bases at J, with 25 bases in the middle. This CDR3 has 14 amino acids. The V gene's germline CDR1 is MNHEY and CDR2 SVGEGT. The CDR3 reads CASTPGPASSIGYF. The CDR3 DNA reads TGTGCCAGCACCCCTGGACCAGCTTCATCTATCGGGTACTTC.

The chain couples TRBV11-2 to TRBJ2-2, with 7 positions matching TRBD1. V was clipped by 5 bases and J by 6 bases; unmatched bases: 9. Germline lookup yields CDR1 SGHAT and CDR2 FQNNGV. The CDR3 extends over 15 amino acids. CDR3: CASSLGDRAAGELFF. CDR3 bases: TGTGCCAGCAGCCTCGGAGACAGGGCAGCCGGGGAGCTGTTTTTT.

This clonotype was counted a few times. The CDR3 nucleotides are TGTGCCAGCAGTCCAAGCGGGAGGAGCACAGATACGCAGTATTTT. This encodes CASSPSGRSTDTQYF. This chain uses TRBV6-1 with TRBJ2-3; TRBD2 matches at 9 bases. Germline assignment: CDR1 MNHNS and CDR2 SASEGT. CDR3 size: 15 residues. The trim removed 5 bases at V and 0 bases at J, leaving 3 bases unmatched.

The chain recombines TRBV15 with TRBJ2-1, with 11 positions matching TRBD2. With 5 bases clipped from V and 9 bases from J, the junction kept 6 bases outside the gene matches. This CDR3 has 14 amino acids. Germline V gene data show CDR1 as LNHNV and CDR2 as YYDKDF (reference sequence). CDR3 coding DNA: TGTGCCACCAGCGGTTTTCTAGCGGGAGGTGAGCAGTTCTTC. This gives the protein CATSGFLAGGEQFF.

This clonotype has more than one count but fewer than ten. This sequence joins TRBV20-1 and TRBJ2-1; D gene ambiguous. In germline, CDR1 is DFQATT, CDR2 SNEGSKA (reference sequence). The CDR3 runs 12 residues. V gave up 1 base and J gave up 10 bases, with 11 bases separating them. CDR3 loop: CSARGPAAEQFF. The CDR3 DNA reads TGCAGTGCTAGAGGTCCCGCGGCGGAGCAGTTCTTC.

This clonotype has a count of ten or more. This chain connects TRBV6-1 to TRBJ2-3; 10 nucleotides agree with TRBD2. The CDR3 consists of 17 residues. Germline trimming cut 5 bases from V and 1 base from J; bases unmatched to any gene: 9. Germline V gives CDR1 MNHNS, CDR2 SASEGT. DNA for the CDR3: TGTGCCAGCAGTCCGATTCCGGGGACTAGCGGCACAGATACGCAGTATTTT. Protein: CASSPIPGTSGTDTQYF.

The chain employs TRBV5-1 and TRBJ2-7; 10 nucleotides line up with TRBD1. With 3 bases clipped from V and 4 bases from J, the junction kept 4 bases outside the gene matches. The CDR3 spans 14 residues. The germline gives CDR1 SGHRS, CDR2 YFSETQ. For the CDR3, the DNA is TGCGCCAGCAGCTCCGGGACAGGGGAATACGAGCAGTACTTC. This sequence encodes CASSSGTGEYEQYF.

This clonotype showed up just once. The chain has TRBV2 and TRBJ1-5, with 7 bases aligning to TRBD1. The ends lost 2 bases at V and 4 bases at J; junction bases unmatched: 5. CDR1 SNHLY and CDR2 FYNNEI come from the germline V gene. This CDR3 is 15 amino acids long. This CDR3 is CASSEQGQQNQPQHF. The CDR3 DNA reads as TGTGCCAGCAGTGAACAGGGACAGCAAAATCAGCCCCAGCATTTT. The entire variable domain, with the rest obtained from reference TRBV2 and TRBJ1-5, is as follows: EPEVTQTPSHQVTQMGQEVILRCVPISNHLYFYWYRQILGQKVEFLVSFYNNEISEKSEIFDDQFSVERPDGSNFTLKIRSTKLEDSAMYFCASSEQGQQNQPQHFGDGTRLSIL.